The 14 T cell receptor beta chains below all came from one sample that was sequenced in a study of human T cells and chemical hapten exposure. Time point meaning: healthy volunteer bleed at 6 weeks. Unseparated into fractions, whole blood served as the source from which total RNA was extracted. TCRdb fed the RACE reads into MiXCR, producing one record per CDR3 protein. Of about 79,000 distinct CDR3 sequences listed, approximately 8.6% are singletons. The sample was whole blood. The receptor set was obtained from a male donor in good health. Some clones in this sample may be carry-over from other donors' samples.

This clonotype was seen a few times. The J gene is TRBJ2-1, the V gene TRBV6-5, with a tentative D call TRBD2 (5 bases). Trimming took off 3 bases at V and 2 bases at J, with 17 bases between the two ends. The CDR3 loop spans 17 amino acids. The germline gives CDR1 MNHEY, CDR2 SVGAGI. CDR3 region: CASSYSGSANTYNEQFF. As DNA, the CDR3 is TGTGCCAGCAGTTATTCGGGTAGCGCCAATACCTACAATGAGCAGTTCTTC.

DNA for the CDR3: TGCAGCGTTGTTGGGACAGGGTACAATGAGCAGTTCTTC. It yields the protein CSVVGTGYNEQFF. V gene TRBV29-1 combines with J gene TRBJ2-1; 9 nucleotides align to TRBD1. Unmatched junction bases numbered 2, after V lost 4 bases and J lost 4 bases. The CDR3 has 13 residues. CDR1 and CDR2 from the germline V gene are SQVTM and ANQGSEA.

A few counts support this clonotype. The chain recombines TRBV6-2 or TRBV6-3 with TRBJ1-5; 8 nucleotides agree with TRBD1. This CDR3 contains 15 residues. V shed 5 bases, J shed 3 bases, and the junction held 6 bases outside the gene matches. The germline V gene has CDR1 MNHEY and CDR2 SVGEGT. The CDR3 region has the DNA TGTGCCAGCAGTACAAGGGACAGGATCAATCAGCCCCAGCATTTT. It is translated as CASSTRDRINQPQHF.

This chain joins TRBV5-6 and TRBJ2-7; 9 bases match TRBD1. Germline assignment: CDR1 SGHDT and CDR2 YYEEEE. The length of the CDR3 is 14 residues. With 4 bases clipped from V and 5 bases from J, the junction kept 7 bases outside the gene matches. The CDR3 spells CASSVKQGADEQYF. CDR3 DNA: TGTGCCAGCAGCGTCAAACAGGGGGCGGACGAGCAGTACTTC.

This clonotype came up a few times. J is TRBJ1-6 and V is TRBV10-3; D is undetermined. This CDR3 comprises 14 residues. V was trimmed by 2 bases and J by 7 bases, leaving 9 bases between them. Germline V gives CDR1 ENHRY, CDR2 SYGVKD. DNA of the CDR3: TGTGCCATCAGTGAGCCGGACGGGAATTCACCCCTCCACTTT. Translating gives CAISEPDGNSPLHF.

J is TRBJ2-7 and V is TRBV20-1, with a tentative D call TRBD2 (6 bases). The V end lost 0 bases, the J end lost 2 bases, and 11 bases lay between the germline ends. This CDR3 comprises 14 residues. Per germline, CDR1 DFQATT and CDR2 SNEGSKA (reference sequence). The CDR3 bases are TGCAGTGCTAGAGACCCAGCGGGCCCCTACGAGCAGTACTTC. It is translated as CSARDPAGPYEQYF.

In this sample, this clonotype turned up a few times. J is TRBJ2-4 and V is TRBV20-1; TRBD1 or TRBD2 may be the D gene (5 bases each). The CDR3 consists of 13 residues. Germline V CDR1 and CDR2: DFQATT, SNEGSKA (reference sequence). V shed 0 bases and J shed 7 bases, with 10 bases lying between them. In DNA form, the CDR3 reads TGCAGTGCTAGAGATCGAGGGGACAACATTCAGTACTTC. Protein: CSARDRGDNIQYF.

CDR3 residues: CASSFTGGVWPQHF. CDR3 in DNA: TGTGCCAGCAGTTTCACAGGGGGGGTATGGCCCCAGCATTTT. The rearrangement links TRBV27 to TRBJ1-5, with 8 bases lining up with TRBD1. Losses at the gene ends were 3 bases for V and 9 bases for J; bases not matched to a gene: 7. The germline gives CDR1 MNHEY, CDR2 SMNVEV (reference sequence). CDR3 length equals 14 residues.

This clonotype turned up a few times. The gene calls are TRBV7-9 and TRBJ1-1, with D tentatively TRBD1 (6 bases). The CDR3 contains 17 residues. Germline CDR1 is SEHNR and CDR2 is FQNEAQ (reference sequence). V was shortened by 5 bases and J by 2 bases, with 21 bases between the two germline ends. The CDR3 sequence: CASSPGTGGALNTEAFF. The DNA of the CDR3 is TGTGCCAGCAGCCCTGGCACGGGGGGGGCGTTAAACACTGAAGCTTTCTTT.

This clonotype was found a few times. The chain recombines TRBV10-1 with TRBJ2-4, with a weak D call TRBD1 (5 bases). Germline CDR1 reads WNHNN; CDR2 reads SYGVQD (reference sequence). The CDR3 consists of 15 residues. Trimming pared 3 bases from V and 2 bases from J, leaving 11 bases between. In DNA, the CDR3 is TGCGCCAGCAGTGACCAGGGTTCAACCAAAAACATTCAGTACTTC. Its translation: CASSDQGSTKNIQYF.

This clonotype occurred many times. The CDR3 nucleotides read TGTGCCAGCAGTCCCCAGGACGGTACCTACGAGCAGTACTTC. Amino acid sequence: CASSPQDGTYEQYF. The chain employs TRBV12-3 or TRBV12-4 and TRBJ2-7, with D uncertain. Between the trimmed V and J ends, which lost 5 bases and 2 bases, there was a span of 13 bases. The CDR3 runs to 14 residues.

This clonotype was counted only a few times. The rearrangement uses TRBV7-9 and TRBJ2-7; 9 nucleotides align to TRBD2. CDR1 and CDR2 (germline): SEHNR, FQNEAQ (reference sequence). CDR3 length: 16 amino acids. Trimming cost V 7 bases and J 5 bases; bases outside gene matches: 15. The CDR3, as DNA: TGTGCCAGCATCCTGCGAGTTAGCGGGAGTTTGGACGAGCAGTACTTC. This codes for CASILRVSGSLDEQYF.

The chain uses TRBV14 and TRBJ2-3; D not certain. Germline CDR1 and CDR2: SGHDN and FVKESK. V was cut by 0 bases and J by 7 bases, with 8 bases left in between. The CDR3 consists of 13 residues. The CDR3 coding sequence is TGTGCCAGCAGCCAAGATCCCCCATATACGCAGTATTTT. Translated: CASSQDPPYTQYF.

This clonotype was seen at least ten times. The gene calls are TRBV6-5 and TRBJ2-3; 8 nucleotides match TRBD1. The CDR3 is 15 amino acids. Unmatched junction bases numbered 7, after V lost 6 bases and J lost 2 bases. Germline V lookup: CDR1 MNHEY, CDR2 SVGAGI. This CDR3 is CASSQDRASTDTQYF. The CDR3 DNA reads TGTGCCAGCAGCCAGGACAGGGCTTCCACAGATACGCAGTATTTT.